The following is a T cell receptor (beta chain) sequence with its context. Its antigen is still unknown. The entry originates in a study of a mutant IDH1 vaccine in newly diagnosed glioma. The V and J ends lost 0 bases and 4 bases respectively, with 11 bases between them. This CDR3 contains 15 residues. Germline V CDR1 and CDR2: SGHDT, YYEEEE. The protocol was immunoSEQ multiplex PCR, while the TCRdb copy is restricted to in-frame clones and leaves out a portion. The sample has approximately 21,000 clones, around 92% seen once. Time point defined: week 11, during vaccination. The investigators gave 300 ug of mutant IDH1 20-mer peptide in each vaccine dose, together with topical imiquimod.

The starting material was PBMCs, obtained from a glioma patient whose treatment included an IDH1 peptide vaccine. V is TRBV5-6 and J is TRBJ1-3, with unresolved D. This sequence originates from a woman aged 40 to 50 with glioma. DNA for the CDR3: TGTGCCAGCAGCTTGGTAAGGGTATACGGAAACACCATATATTTT. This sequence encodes CASSLVRVYGNTIYF.